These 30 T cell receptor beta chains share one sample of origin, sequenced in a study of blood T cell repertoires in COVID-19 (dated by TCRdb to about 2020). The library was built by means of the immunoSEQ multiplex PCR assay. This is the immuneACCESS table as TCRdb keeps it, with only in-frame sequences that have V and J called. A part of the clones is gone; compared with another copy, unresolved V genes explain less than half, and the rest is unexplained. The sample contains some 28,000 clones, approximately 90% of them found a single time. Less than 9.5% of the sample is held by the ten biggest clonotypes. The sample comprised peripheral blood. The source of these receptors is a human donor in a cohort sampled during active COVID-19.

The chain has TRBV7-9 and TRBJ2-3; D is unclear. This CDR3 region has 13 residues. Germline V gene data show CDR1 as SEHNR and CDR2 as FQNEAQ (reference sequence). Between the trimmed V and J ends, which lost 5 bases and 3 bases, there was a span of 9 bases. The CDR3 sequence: CASSLMWTDTQYF. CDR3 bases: TGTGCCAGCAGCCTAATGTGGACAGATACGCAGTATTTT.

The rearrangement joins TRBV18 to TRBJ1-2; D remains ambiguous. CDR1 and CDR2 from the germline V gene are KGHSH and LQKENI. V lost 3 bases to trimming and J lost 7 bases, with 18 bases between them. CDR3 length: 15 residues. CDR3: CASSPNSRDGSGYTF. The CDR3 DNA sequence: TGTGCCAGCTCACCTAATTCGAGGGATGGATCTGGCTACACCTTC.

The CDR3 loop is CASSPDQETQYF. CDR3 coding DNA: TGCGCCAGCAGCCCAGACCAAGAGACCCAGTACTTC. The V and J genes are TRBV5-1 and TRBJ2-5; D ambiguous. Germline V gene sequence: CDR1 SGHRS, CDR2 YFSETQ. CDR3 length: 12 residues. Trimming removed 4 bases from V and 0 bases from J, with 4 bases in between.

The chain's CDR3 is CASSEVASRYNEQFF. In nucleotides, the CDR3 is TGTGCCAGCAGTGAAGTGGCTAGCAGGTACAATGAGCAGTTCTTC. The V call is TRBV2, the J call TRBJ2-1; D might be TRBD2 (5 bases). Germline V lookup: CDR1 SNHLY, CDR2 FYNNEI. The CDR3 runs to 15 residues. Trimming shortened V by 1 base and J by 4 bases, and 11 bases separated the two germline ends.

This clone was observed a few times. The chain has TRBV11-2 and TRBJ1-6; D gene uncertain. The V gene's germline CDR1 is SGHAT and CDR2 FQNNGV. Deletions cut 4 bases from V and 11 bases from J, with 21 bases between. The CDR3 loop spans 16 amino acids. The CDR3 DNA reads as TGTGCCAGCAGCTCCTTGTCTCACGGTCGAGAGCCACCCCTCCACTTT. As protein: CASSSLSHGREPPLHF.

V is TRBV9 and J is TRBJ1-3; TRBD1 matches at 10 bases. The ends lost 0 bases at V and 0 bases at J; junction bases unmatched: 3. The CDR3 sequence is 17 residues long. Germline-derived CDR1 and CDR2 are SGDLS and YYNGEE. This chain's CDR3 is CASSVEGQGTSGNTIYF. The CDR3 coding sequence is TGTGCCAGCAGCGTAGAGGGACAGGGGACCTCTGGAAACACCATATATTTT.

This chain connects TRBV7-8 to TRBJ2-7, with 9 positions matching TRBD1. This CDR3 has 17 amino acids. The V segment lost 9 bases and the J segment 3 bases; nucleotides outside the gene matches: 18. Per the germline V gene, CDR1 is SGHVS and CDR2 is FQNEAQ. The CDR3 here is CARVPGTGNSRHYEQYF. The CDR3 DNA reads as TGTGCCAGGGTACCCGGGACAGGGAATAGCAGGCACTACGAGCAGTACTTC.

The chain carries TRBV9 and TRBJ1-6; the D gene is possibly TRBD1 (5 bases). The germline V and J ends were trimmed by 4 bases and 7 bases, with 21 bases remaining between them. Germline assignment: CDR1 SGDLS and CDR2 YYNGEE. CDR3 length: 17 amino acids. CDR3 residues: CASSLTGQTFPNSPLHF. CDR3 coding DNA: TGTGCCAGCAGCTTAACAGGTCAGACGTTCCCCAATTCACCCCTCCACTTT.

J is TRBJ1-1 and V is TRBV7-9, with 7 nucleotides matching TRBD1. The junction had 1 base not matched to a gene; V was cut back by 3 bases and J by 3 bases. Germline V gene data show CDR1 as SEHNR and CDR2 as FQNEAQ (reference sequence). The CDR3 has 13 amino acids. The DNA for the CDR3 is TGTGCCAGCAGCTTCACAGGGGACACTGAAGCTTTCTTT. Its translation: CASSFTGDTEAFF.

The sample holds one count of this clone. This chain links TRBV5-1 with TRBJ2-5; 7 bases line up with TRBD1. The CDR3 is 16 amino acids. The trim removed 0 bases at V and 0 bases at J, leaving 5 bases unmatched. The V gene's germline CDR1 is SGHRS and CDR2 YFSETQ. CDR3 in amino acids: CASSLAGTANQETQYF. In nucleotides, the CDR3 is TGCGCCAGCAGCTTGGCCGGGACAGCAAACCAAGAGACCCAGTACTTC.

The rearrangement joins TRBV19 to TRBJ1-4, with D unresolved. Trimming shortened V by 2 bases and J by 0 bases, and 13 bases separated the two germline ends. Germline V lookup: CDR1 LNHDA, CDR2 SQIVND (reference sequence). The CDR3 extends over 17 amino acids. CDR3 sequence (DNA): TGTGCCAGTAGTATAATCTCGAACAGAGCAACTAATGAAAAACTGTTTTTT. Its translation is CASSIISNRATNEKLFF. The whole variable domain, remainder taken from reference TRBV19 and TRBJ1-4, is DGGITQSPKYLFRKEGQNVTLSCEQNLNHDAMYWYRQDPGQGLRLIYYSQIVNDFQKGDIAEGYSVSREKKESFPLTVTSAQKNPTAFYLCASSIISNRATNEKLFFGSGTQLSVL.

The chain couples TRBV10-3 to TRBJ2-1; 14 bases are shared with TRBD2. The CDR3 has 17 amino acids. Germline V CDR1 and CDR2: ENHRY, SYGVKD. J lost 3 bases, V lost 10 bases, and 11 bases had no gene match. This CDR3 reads CATGAGTSGGHYNEQFF. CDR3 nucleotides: TGTGCCACGGGGGCTGGGACTAGCGGGGGCCACTACAATGAGCAGTTCTTC.

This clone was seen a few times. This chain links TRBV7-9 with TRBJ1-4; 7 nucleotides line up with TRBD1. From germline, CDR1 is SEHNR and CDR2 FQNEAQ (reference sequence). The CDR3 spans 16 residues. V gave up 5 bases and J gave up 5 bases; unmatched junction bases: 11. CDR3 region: CASSAGWTGYNEKLFF. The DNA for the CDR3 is TGTGCCAGCAGCGCGGGGTGGACAGGCTACAATGAAAAACTGTTTTTT.

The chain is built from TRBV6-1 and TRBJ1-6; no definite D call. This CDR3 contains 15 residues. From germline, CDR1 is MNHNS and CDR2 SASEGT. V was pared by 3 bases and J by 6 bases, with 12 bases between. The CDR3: CASSEHVEANSPLHF. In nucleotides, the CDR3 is TGTGCCAGCAGTGAGCATGTAGAGGCTAATTCACCCCTCCACTTT.

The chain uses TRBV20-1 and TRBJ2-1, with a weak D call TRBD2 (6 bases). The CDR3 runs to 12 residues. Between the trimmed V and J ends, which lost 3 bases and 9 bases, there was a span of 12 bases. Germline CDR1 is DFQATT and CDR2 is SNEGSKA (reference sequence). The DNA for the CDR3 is TGCAGTGCTAGTGGAGGGCCGACTGAGCAGTTCTTC. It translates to CSASGGPTEQFF.

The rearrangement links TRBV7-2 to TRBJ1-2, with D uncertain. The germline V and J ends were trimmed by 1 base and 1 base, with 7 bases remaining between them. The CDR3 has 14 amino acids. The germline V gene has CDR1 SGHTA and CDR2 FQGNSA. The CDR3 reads CASSLGVNNYGYTF. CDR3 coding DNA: TGTGCCAGCAGCTTAGGAGTCAATAACTATGGCTACACCTTC.

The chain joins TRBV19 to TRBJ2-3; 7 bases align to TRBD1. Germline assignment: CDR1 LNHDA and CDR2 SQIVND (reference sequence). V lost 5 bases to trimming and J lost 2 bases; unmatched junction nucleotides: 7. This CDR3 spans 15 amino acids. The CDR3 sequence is CASSYRDSSTDTQYF. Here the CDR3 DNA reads TGTGCCAGTAGTTACCGGGACAGTTCCACAGATACGCAGTATTTT. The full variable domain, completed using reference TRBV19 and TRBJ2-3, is DGGITQSPKYLFRKEGQNVTLSCEQNLNHDAMYWYRQDPGQGLRLIYYSQIVNDFQKGDIAEGYSVSREKKESFPLTVTSAQKNPTAFYLCASSYRDSSTDTQYFGPGTRLTVL.

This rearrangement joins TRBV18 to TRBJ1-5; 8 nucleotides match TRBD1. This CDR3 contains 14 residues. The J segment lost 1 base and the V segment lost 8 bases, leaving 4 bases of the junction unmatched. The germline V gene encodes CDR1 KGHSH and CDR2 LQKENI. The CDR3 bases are TGTGCCAGCGCTAGGACAGGGAGCAATCAGCCCCAGCATTTT. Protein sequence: CASARTGSNQPQHF.

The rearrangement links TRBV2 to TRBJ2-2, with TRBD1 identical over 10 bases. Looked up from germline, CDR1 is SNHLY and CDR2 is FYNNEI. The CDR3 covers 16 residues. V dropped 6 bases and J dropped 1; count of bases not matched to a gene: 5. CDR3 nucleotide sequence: TGTGCCAGCAGAGGAGACAGGGGGCGGAACACCGGGGAGCTGTTTTTT. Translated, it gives CASRGDRGRNTGELFF. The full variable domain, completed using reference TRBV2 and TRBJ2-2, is EPEVTQTPSHQVTQMGQEVILRCVPISNHLYFYWYRQILGQKVEFLVSFYNNEISEKSEIFDDQFSVERPDGSNFTLKIRSTKLEDSAMYFCASRGDRGRNTGELFFGEGSRLTVL.

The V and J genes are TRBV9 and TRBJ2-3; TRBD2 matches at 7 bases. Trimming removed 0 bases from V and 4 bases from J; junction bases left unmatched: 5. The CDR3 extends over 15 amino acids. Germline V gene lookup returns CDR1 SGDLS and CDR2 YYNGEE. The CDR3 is CASSVEGGIADTQYF. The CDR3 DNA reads TGTGCCAGCAGCGTAGAGGGAGGGATCGCAGATACGCAGTATTTT.

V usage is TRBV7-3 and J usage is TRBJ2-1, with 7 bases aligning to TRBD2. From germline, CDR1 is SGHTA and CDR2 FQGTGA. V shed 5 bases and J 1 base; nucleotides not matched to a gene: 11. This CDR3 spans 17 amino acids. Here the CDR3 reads CASSPKGAGGSYNEQFF. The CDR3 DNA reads TGTGCCAGCAGCCCAAAAGGGGCCGGGGGGTCCTACAATGAGCAGTTCTTC.

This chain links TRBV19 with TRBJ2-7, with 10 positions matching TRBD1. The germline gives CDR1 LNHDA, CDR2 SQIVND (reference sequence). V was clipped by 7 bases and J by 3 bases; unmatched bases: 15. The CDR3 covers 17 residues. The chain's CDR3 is CASKKTNTGQGSYEQYF. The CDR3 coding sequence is TGTGCCAGTAAAAAAACAAACACGGGACAGGGGAGCTACGAGCAGTACTTC. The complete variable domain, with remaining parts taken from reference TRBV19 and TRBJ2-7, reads DGGITQSPKYLFRKEGQNVTLSCEQNLNHDAMYWYRQDPGQGLRLIYYSQIVNDFQKGDIAEGYSVSREKKESFPLTVTSAQKNPTAFYLCASKKTNTGQGSYEQYFGPGTRLTVT.

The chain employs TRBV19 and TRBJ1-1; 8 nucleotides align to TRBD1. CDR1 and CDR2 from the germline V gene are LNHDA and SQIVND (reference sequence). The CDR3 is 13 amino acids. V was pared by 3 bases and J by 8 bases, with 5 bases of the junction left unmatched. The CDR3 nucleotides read TGTGCCAGTAGTATGCGCAGGGGGCTCGAAGCTTTCTTT. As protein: CASSMRRGLEAFF.

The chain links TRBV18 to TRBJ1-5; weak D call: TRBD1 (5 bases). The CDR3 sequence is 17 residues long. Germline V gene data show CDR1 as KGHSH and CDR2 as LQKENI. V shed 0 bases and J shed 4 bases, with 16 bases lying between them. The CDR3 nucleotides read TGTGCCAGCTCACCACCGATGGGGCGGGAAAGAAATCAGCCCCAGCATTTT. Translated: CASSPPMGRERNQPQHF.

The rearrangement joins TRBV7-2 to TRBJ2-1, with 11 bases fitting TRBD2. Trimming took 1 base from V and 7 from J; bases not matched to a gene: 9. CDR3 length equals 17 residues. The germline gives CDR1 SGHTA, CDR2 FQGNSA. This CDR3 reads CASSLDLLAGVANEQFF. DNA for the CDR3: TGTGCCAGCAGCTTAGATCTACTAGCGGGAGTTGCGAATGAGCAGTTCTTC.

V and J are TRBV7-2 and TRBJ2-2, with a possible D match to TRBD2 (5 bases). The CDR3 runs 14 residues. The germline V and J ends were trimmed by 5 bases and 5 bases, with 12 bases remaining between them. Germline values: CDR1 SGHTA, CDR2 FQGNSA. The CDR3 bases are TGTGCCAGCAGCCTAGGACTTGGAACCGGGGAGCTGTTTTTT. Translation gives CASSLGLGTGELFF. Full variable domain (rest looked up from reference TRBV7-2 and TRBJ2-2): GAGVSQSPSNKVTEKGKDVELRCDPISGHTALYWYRQSLGQGLEFLIYFQGNSAPDKSGLPSDRFSAERTGGSVSTLTIQRTQQEDSAVYLCASSLGLGTGELFFGEGSRLTVL.

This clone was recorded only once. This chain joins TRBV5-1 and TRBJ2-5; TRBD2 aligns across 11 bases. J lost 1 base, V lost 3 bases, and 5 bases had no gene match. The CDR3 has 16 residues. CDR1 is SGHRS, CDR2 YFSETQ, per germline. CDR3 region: CASSYLAGGTQETQYF. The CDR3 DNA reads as TGCGCCAGCAGCTACCTAGCGGGGGGCACCCAAGAGACCCAGTACTTC.

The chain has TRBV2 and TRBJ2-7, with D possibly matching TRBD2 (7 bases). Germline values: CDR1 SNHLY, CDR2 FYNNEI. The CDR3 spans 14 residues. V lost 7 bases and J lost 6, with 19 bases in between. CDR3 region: CASTQEGGRGEQYF. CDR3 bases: TGTGCCAGCACACAGGAGGGGGGGCGGGGCGAGCAGTACTTC.

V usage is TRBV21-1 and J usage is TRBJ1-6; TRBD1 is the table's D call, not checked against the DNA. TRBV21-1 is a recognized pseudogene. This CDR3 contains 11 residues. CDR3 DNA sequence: TGTGCCAGCAGCAAGAGGGACAGGGGCCTTTTT. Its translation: CASSKRDRGLF.

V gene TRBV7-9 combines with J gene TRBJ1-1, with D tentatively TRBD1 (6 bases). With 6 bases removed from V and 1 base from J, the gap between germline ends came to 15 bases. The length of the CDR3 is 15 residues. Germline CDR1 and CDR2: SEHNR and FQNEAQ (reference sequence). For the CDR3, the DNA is TGTGCCAGCAGACCACCGACAGGAAGGAACACTGAAGCTTTCTTT. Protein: CASRPPTGRNTEAFF.